This T cell receptor beta chain was identified in a study of cytomegalovirus exposure and HLA in healthy donors. Looked up from germline, CDR1 is SSHAT and CDR2 is FNYEAQ (reference sequence). The CDR3 has 14 amino acids. Vbeta (60) and Jbeta (13) primers were used in the PCR. Clones were sequenced by immunoSEQ multiplex PCR, and TCRdb holds only the in-frame ones, with some missing. Here the sample spans some 130,000 clones, 75% to 90% being singletons. The chain couples TRBV7-7 to TRBJ2-5; TRBD2 agrees at 10 bases. The sequencing sample was made of PBMCs. This sequence was found in a woman aged 50 to 60 in good health and CMV-seropositive. The CDR3 sequence is CASSTSGMGETQYF. In nucleotides, the CDR3 is TGTGCTAGCTCCACTAGCGGGATGGGGGAGACCCAGTACTTC.